Here is one T cell receptor (beta chain) with its context. The antigen is undetermined. This entry comes from a study of identical twins. Study observations and caveats: Modeled out-of-frame TCR alpha sharing in monozygotic twins fell below observed levels. Out-of-frame alpha sequences common to twins were enriched for low generation probability. Invariant MAIT and iNKT cells could partly confound zero-insertion analyses.

Healthy Caucasians made up all donors. There are 15 residues in the CDR3. Trimming removed 4 bases from V and 3 bases from J, with 16 bases in between. The germline V gene has CDR1 MDHEN and CDR2 SYDVKM. MiXCR was run by TCRdb on the 5' RACE reads, yielding one entry per CDR3 protein. The table shows hundreds of thousands of distinct CDR3 sequences, with 8.6% occurring only once. This sample was shared with a second study, whose subject was yellow fever vaccine responses in identical twins.

The source of this sequence is a woman aged 18-35 years in good health. The chain uses TRBV28 and TRBJ2-7; tentatively, D is TRBD2 (6 bases). The specimen was PBMCs. The CDR3 protein is CASSSVRGTSYEQYF. The DNA of the CDR3 is TGTGCCAGCAGTTCAGTCCGGGGGACCAGCTACGAGCAGTACTTC.